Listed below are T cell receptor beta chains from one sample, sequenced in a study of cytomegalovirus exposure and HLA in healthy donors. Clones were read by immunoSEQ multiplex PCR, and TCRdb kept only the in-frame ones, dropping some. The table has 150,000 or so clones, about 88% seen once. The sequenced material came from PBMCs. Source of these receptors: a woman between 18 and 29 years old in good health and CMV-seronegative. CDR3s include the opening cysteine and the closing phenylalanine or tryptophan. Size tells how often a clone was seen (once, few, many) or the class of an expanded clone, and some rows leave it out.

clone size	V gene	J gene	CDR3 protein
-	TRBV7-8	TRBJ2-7	CASSLGRGTYEQYF
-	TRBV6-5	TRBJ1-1	CASSYSKTGGGTEAFF
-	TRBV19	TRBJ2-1	CASSIEGTSEMEQFF
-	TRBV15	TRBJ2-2	CATSRGLLISGELFF
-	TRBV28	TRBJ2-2	CASSSEDRGITGELFF
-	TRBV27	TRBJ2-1	CASKALAGREQFF
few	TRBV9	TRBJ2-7	CASSVNPSGTTREQYF
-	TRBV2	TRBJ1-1	CASSLYPGSGTEAFF
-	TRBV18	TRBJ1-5	CASSFPGQGAWSQPQHF
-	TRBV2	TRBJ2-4	CASSAVDAGVLAKNIQYF
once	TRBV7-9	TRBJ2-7	CASSPPGSSGGYYEQYF
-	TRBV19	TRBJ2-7	CASSLTGLSVYEQYF
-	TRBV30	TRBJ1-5	CAWDLGDGPQHF
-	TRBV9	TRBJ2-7	CASSVTGGAGSYEQYF
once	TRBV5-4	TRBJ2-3	CASSWDRTDTQYF
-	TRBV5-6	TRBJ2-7	CASSLVAAGGTYVEQYF
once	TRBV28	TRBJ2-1	CASGLAGTYNEQFF
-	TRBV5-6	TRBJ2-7	CASSWDSSYEQYF
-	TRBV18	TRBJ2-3	CASSPPWTSTDTQYF
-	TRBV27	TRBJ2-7	CASSLSAGQGYEQYF
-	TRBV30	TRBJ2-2	CAWRGQATGELFF
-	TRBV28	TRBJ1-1	CASSLGARVGTEAFF
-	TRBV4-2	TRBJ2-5	CASSQGGMAGGRETQYF
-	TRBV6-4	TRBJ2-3	CASGSGGDTSTDTQYF
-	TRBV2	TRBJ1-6	CASRVEALEINSPLHF
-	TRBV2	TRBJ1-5	CASSVGFQPQHF
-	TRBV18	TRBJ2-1	CASSYSGGASEQFF
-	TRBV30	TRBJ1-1	CAWSVLFTEAFF
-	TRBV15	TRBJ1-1	CATSRDWGDSEAFF
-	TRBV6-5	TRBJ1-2	CASTRGGRAGYPF
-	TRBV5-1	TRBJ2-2	CASSFREAHTGELFF
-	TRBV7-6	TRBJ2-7	CASSWDYQSSYEQYF
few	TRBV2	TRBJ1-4	CASSLDSPNEKLFF
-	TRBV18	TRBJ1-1	CASSPSTGEHTEAFF
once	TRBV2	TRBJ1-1	CASSGGQGPNTEAFF
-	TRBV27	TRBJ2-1	CASNYGGLGSYNEQFF
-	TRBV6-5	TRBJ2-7	CASSFLAGAYEQYF
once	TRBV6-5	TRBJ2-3	CASSYEAGGSTDTQYF
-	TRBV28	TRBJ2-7	CASSLQDTYEQYF
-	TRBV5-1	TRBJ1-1	CASSAISSTEAFF
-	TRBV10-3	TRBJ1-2	CAISGNTVGGAVGYTF
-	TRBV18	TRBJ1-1	CASSPRQVRIRDKYTILETTEAFF
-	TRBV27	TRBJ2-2	CASKILAGATGELFF
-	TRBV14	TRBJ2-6	CASSQRGRDSGANVLTF
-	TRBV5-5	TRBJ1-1	CASSLLMANTEAFF
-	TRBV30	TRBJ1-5	CAWSQDRGNQPQHF
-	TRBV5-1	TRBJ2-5	CASCAPPGETQYF
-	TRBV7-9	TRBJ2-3	CASSPRDFTTDTQYF
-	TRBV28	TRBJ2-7	CASSLYRGRGEQYF
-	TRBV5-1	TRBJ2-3	CASSLGGTGDTQYF
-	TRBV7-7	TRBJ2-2	CASSFQLAGGGGGELFF